These 29 T cell receptor beta chains came from one sample sequenced in a study of shared clonotypes between healthy human individuals. Selected positively for CCR7 and CD45RO-negative, naive CD8 cells excluded terminally differentiated effector memory CD45RA+ cells. Clones were read by immunoSEQ multiplex PCR, and TCRdb kept only the in-frame ones, dropping some. Of 750,000 to 1,000,000 clones in the sample, 90% to 95% were seen once. Specimen: naive CD8+ T cells sorted from blood. Receptors originate from a man younger than 40 in good health.

The chain recombines TRBV10-3 with TRBJ2-6; D unclear. Trimming shortened V by 2 bases and J by 0 bases, and 5 bases separated the two germline ends. CDR3 length: 15 residues. Germline CDR1 ENHRY, CDR2 SYGVKD. DNA of the CDR3: TGTGCCATCAGTGAGAAAAGCTCTGGGGCCAACGTCCTGACTTTC. Its translation: CAISEKSSGANVLTF.

This chain links TRBV19 with TRBJ1-4; maybe TRBD1 (5 bases). Germline CDR1 LNHDA, CDR2 SQIVND (reference sequence). The V end was cut by 5 bases, the J end by 1 base, with 14 bases between. The CDR3 spans 16 residues. CDR3 sequence (DNA): TGTGCCAGTAGTCCCGGGACTTTCCGAACTAATGAAAAACTGTTTTTT. Translated: CASSPGTFRTNEKLFF. The full variable domain, with the rest looked up from reference TRBV19 and TRBJ1-4, is DGGITQSPKYLFRKEGQNVTLSCEQNLNHDAMYWYRQDPGQGLRLIYYSQIVNDFQKGDIAEGYSVSREKKESFPLTVTSAQKNPTAFYLCASSPGTFRTNEKLFFGSGTQLSVL.

In regard to this clone: Other DNA sequences in the sample encode the same CDR3. The V and J genes are TRBV7-9 and TRBJ1-1; D is undetermined. CDR1 and CDR2 (germline): SEHNR, FQNEAQ (reference sequence). The CDR3 has 15 residues. V was pared by 0 bases and J by 0 bases, with 8 bases between. The CDR3 here is CASSLATGMNTEAFF. The DNA for the CDR3 is TGTGCCAGCAGCTTAGCCACCGGGATGAACACTGAAGCTTTCTTT.

The chain has TRBV5-1 and TRBJ2-7, with 9 positions matching TRBD2. This CDR3 region has 12 residues. V dropped 7 bases and J dropped 2; count of bases not matched to a gene: 1. Germline CDR1 reads SGHRS; CDR2 reads YFSETQ. The CDR3 loop is CASGGGAYEQYF. The CDR3, as DNA: TGCGCCAGCGGCGGGGGGGCCTACGAGCAGTACTTC.

Of note for this clone: Other DNA sequences in this sample translate to the same CDR3. This sequence joins TRBV27 and TRBJ2-1; D is uncertain. This CDR3 comprises 13 residues. From germline, CDR1 is MNHEY and CDR2 SMNVEV (reference sequence). Trimming took off 0 bases at V and 6 bases at J, with 6 bases between the two ends. The CDR3 DNA reads as TGTGCCAGCAGTTTATCGTCAGGCAATGAGCAGTTCTTC. It specifies CASSLSSGNEQFF.

The chain couples TRBV7-9 to TRBJ2-7; D is tentatively TRBD1 or TRBD2 (5 bases each). Trimming left V 5 bases short and J 4 bases short, with 12 bases between. In germline, CDR1 is SEHNR, CDR2 FQNEAQ (reference sequence). The CDR3 consists of 13 residues. The CDR3 nucleotides read TGTGCCAGCAGCGACGGGACCGTTTACGAGCAGTACTTC. Protein: CASSDGTVYEQYF.

This chain links TRBV29-1 with TRBJ2-7; perhaps TRBD2 as D (8 bases). The length of the CDR3 is 13 residues. Trimming cost V 4 bases and J 3 bases, with 13 bases left between them. Germline V gene lookup returns CDR1 SQVTM and CDR2 ANQGSEA. Written as DNA, the CDR3 is TGCAGCGTTGGACAGGGACTAGGCTACGAGCAGTACTTC. It translates to CSVGQGLGYEQYF.

This chain joins TRBV7-8 and TRBJ2-3; 8 nucleotides align to TRBD2. This CDR3 comprises 14 residues. Germline CDR1 and CDR2: SGHVS and FQNEAQ. The V and J ends lost 3 bases and 6 bases, in that order; junction bases with no gene match: 5. CDR3 protein: CASSFLSGSDTQYF. CDR3 coding DNA: TGTGCCAGCAGCTTTTTGAGCGGGAGTGATACGCAGTATTTT. Full variable domain (rest looked up from reference TRBV7-8 and TRBJ2-3): GAGVSQSPRYKVAKRGQDVALRCDPISGHVSLFWYQQALGQGPEFLTYFQNEAQLDKSGLPSDRFFAERPEGSVSTLKIQRTQQEDSAVYLCASSFLSGSDTQYFGPGTRLTVL.

V gene TRBV5-4 combines with J gene TRBJ2-3; TRBD2 agrees at 9 bases. CDR3 length: 19 residues. V lost 3 bases to trimming and J lost 4 bases; unmatched junction nucleotides: 18. Germline CDR1 and CDR2: SGHNT and YYREEE (reference sequence). The CDR3: CASSYHFTLGTSRADTQYF. As DNA, the CDR3 is TGTGCCAGCAGCTACCATTTTACACTTGGGACTAGCCGTGCAGATACGCAGTATTTT.

The chain employs TRBV11-2 and TRBJ2-7; D is undetermined. Germline-derived CDR1 and CDR2 are SGHAT and FQNNGV. The CDR3 has 13 residues. Trimming pared 5 bases from V and 2 bases from J, leaving 10 bases between. The CDR3 bases are TGTGCCAGCAGCCCCGGGTTACCCTACGAGCAGTACTTC. Its translation is CASSPGLPYEQYF.

V gene TRBV9 combines with J gene TRBJ2-7, with 14 bases fitting TRBD2. V dropped 2 bases and J dropped 0; count of bases not matched to a gene: 4. The CDR3 contains 17 residues. The germline gives CDR1 SGDLS, CDR2 YYNGEE. Here the CDR3 DNA reads TGTGCCAGCAGCGTCGGGACTAGCGGGGGTGCCTCCTACGAGCAGTACTTC. Amino acid sequence: CASSVGTSGGASYEQYF.

This clone was counted only a few times. The CDR3 DNA sequence: TGCGCCAGCAGACTCGAACCCCCCGACAATGAGCAGTTCTTC. Protein product: CASRLEPPDNEQFF. The chain carries TRBV4-1 and TRBJ2-1; D remains unclear. The CDR3 runs 14 residues. CDR1 and CDR2 from the germline V gene are MGHRA and YSYEKL. Trimming took off 6 bases at V and 5 bases at J, with 14 bases between the two ends.

The V call is TRBV10-3, the J call TRBJ2-2, with 8 bases identical to TRBD1. J was trimmed by 2 bases and V by 2 bases; bases with no gene match: 4. This CDR3 contains 16 residues. Germline V lookup: CDR1 ENHRY, CDR2 SYGVKD. The CDR3 nucleotides read TGTGCCATCAGTGAGCTCCAGGGGGCAAACACCGGGGAGCTGTTTTTT. Its translation is CAISELQGANTGELFF.

The chain links TRBV27 to TRBJ2-5; unclear D gene. The CDR3 loop spans 14 amino acids. V dropped 6 bases and J dropped 5 bases, with 16 bases sitting between them. Germline assignment: CDR1 MNHEY and CDR2 SMNVEV (reference sequence). CDR3 nucleotides: TGTGCCAGCAGAAACCGGGCTCCCAAGGAGACCCAGTACTTC. Its translation is CASRNRAPKETQYF.

This clone was counted at least ten times. The chain joins TRBV29-1 to TRBJ2-1, with TRBD1 matching over 10 bases. CDR1 is SQVTM and CDR2 is ANQGSEA in the germline V gene. The CDR3 loop spans 14 amino acids. The trim removed 7 bases at V and 3 bases at J, leaving 6 bases unmatched. CDR3 region: CSGRQGALYNEQFF. As DNA, the CDR3 is TGCAGCGGAAGACAGGGGGCTCTCTACAATGAGCAGTTCTTC.

The chain uses TRBV7-2 and TRBJ2-7; no definite D call. From germline, CDR1 is SGHTA and CDR2 FQGNSA. Trimming shortened V by 5 bases and J by 4 bases, and 15 bases separated the two germline ends. This CDR3 comprises 14 residues. Here the CDR3 DNA reads TGTGCCAGCAGCGCAGGACCGGTAGGGTACGAGCAGTACTTC. Translating gives CASSAGPVGYEQYF.

V is TRBV7-3 and J is TRBJ2-5; D might be TRBD1 (6 bases). Trimming took 1 base from V and 0 from J, leaving 9 bases between them. The CDR3 totals 15 residues. Germline V gene sequence: CDR1 SGHTA, CDR2 FQGTGA. DNA for the CDR3: TGTGCCAGCAGCTTAAGAGGGGGTTACCAAGAGACCCAGTACTTC. It is translated as CASSLRGGYQETQYF.

This clone was found once. This rearrangement joins TRBV15 to TRBJ2-5; a weak D match, TRBD1 (6 bases). Deletions cut 3 bases from V and 6 bases from J, with 14 bases between. Germline assignment: CDR1 LNHNV and CDR2 YYDKDF (reference sequence). The CDR3 totals 14 residues. The CDR3 sequence is CATSSGDTLKTQYF. The CDR3 DNA follows: TGTGCCACCAGCAGCGGGGACACCCTAAAGACCCAGTACTTC.

V and J are TRBV18 and TRBJ2-7; possibly TRBD2 for D (6 bases). V lost 5 bases to trimming and J lost 5 bases, with 16 bases between them. Germline CDR1 and CDR2: KGHSH and LQKENI. This CDR3 comprises 14 residues. The CDR3 sequence is CASSASGSPHEQYF. The CDR3 DNA sequence: TGTGCCAGCTCAGCCTCCGGGAGCCCCCACGAGCAGTACTTC.

This clone showed up just a few times. The gene calls are TRBV5-4 and TRBJ2-2, with D perhaps matching TRBD2 (5 bases). The germline V gene encodes CDR1 SGHNT and CDR2 YYREEE (reference sequence). The CDR3 contains 12 residues. The CDR3 DNA is TGTGCTACGTCGGGGATTACCGGGGAGCTGTTTTTT. It yields the protein CATSGITGELFF.

The J gene is TRBJ2-7, the V gene TRBV10-3; TRBD1 might be the D (6 bases). Trimming removed 7 bases from V and 2 bases from J, with 12 bases in between. The V gene's germline CDR1 is ENHRY and CDR2 SYGVKD. There are 13 residues in the CDR3. The chain's CDR3 is CAINPGQTYEQYF. CDR3 DNA: TGTGCCATCAACCCTGGACAGACCTACGAGCAGTACTTC.

The gene calls are TRBV14 and TRBJ2-1; 11 bases line up with TRBD2. V was clipped by 3 bases and J by 4 bases; unmatched bases: 5. CDR1 SGHDN and CDR2 FVKESK come from the germline V gene. The CDR3 spans 16 residues. The chain's CDR3 is CASSHRLAGTYNEQFF. DNA of the CDR3: TGTGCCAGCAGCCACCGACTAGCGGGGACGTACAATGAGCAGTTCTTC.

V gene TRBV14 combines with J gene TRBJ2-7, with D possibly matching TRBD1 (5 bases). V was trimmed by 3 bases and J by 4 bases, leaving 10 bases between them. The V gene's germline CDR1 is SGHDN and CDR2 FVKESK. This CDR3 has 13 amino acids. The CDR3 DNA sequence: TGTGCCAGCAGCCAGCAGGGCCCATACGAGCAGTACTTC. Translated: CASSQQGPYEQYF.

The J gene is TRBJ2-7, the V gene TRBV6-5; 8 nucleotides match TRBD2. CDR3 length: 14 residues. The junction had 2 bases not matched to a gene; V was cut back by 1 base and J by 3 bases. CDR1 and CDR2 from the germline V gene are MNHEY and SVGAGI. The CDR3 DNA sequence: TGTGCCAGCAGTTACTTGCTAGCGGGCTACGAGCAGTACTTC. Amino acid sequence: CASSYLLAGYEQYF.

The gene calls are TRBV6-5 and TRBJ2-7; D gene unclear. CDR3 length equals 11 residues. The V and J ends lost 2 bases and 7 bases respectively, with 6 bases between them. Germline assignment: CDR1 MNHEY and CDR2 SVGAGI. The CDR3: CASSYHFEQYF. DNA of the CDR3: TGTGCCAGCAGTTACCACTTTGAGCAGTACTTC.

The chain is built from TRBV21-1 and TRBJ1-1; TRBD1, the table's D call, was not compared with the DNA. TRBV21-1 is a documented pseudogene. The CDR3 is 21 amino acids. CDR3 coding DNA: TGTGCCAGCAGCCCCCAATTCCGGGACAGCCGGAATAAAAAAATGAACACTGAAGCTTTCTTT. It is translated as CASSPQFRDSRNKKMNTEAFF.

To note about this clone: Other DNA sequences of this sample code for an identical CDR3. The chain joins TRBV29-1 to TRBJ1-1; the D gene is possibly TRBD1 (6 bases). V gave up 3 bases and J gave up 5 bases, with 13 bases separating them. This CDR3 has 13 residues. The germline V gene encodes CDR1 SQVTM and CDR2 ANQGSEA. The CDR3 nucleotides are TGCAGCGTTGATGGCAGGGGTAGGACTGAAGCTTTCTTT. Translating it yields CSVDGRGRTEAFF.

This chain connects TRBV5-8 to TRBJ2-7; no reliable D call. The CDR3 is 15 residues long. Trimming left V 0 bases short and J 1 base short, with 11 bases between. Germline V lookup: CDR1 SGHTS, CDR2 YDEGEE. This chain's CDR3 is CASSLAPQTSYEQYF. CDR3 nucleotide sequence: TGTGCCAGCAGCTTGGCCCCCCAGACGTCCTACGAGCAGTACTTC.

The gene calls are TRBV4-1 and TRBJ2-3; maybe TRBD1 (5 bases). The CDR3 is made up of 15 amino acids. V lost 3 bases to trimming and J lost 8 bases, with 18 bases between them. Germline V gene sequence: CDR1 MGHRA, CDR2 YSYEKL. CDR3 bases: TGCGCCAGCAGCCAGACTGACAGCTATCAGATTACGCAGTATTTT. This sequence encodes CASSQTDSYQITQYF.